This is a list of T cell receptor beta chains from one sample in a study of regulatory T cells in long-lasting Graves disease. TCRdb ran MiXCR on the multiplex PCR reads and lists one entry per CDR3 protein. The sample holds a few hundred thousand distinct CDR3 sequences; around a quarter are singletons and the top ten take about 26%. The sample here was peripheral blood mononuclear cells (PBMCs), taken when the disease was refractory, from a patient treated with antithyroid drugs. Receptors were obtained from a female donor with Graves disease. CDR3s include the opening cysteine and the closing phenylalanine or tryptophan. A D gene is named only where the DNA matches it firmly. Size is omitted from some rows. Given values are once, few, many or a class for expanded clones.

d_call	clone_size	v_call	j_call	cdr3_nt	cdr3_aa
NA	many	TRBV28	TRBJ1-6	TGTGCCAGCAGTCAAGGGAAGGCTAATTCACCCCTCCACTTT	CASSQGKANSPLHF
TRBD1	few	TRBV6-1	TRBJ2-7	TGTGCCAGCAGTACGGGACAGCTTGGCAAGCAGTACTTC	CASSTGQLGKQYF
NA	NA	TRBV7-8	TRBJ2-6	TGTGCCAGCAGCTTAGTAGGGATCGACTTCTCTGGGGCCAACGTCCTGACTTTC	CASSLVGIDFSGANVLTF
TRBD1	NA	TRBV18	TRBJ1-1	TGTGCCAGCTCACCCGCCAGGACAGGGGATTGGACTGAAGCTTTCTTT	CASSPARTGDWTEAFF
NA	NA	TRBV20-1	TRBJ2-1	TGCAGTGCTAGTGGGGAGGACAATGAGCAGTTCTTC	CSASGEDNEQFF
NA	many	TRBV11-3	TRBJ1-1	TGTGCCAGTCAGCGGGAGGGGGGAAGGGGGAACACTGAAGCTTTCTTT	CASQREGGRGNTEAFF
TRBD1	many	TRBV28	TRBJ2-7	TGTGCCAGCAACTACAGGGGCAGCCACTACGAGCAGTACTTC	CASNYRGSHYEQYF
TRBD2	NA	TRBV20-1	TRBJ2-5	TGCAGTGCTAGGCTAGCGGGAGGGCGAGAGTCCCAGTACTTC	CSARLAGGRESQYF
NA	NA	TRBV4-2	TRBJ1-1	TGTGCCAGCAGCCAAGAAGGCGGGGGGTGGACTGAAGCTTTCTTT	CASSQEGGGWTEAFF
NA	many	TRBV12-3/TRBV12-4	TRBJ2-7	TGTGCCAGCAGTTTCGGCAGGAGCCCTAAGGCTTACGAGCAGTACTTC	CASSFGRSPKAYEQYF
NA	few	TRBV19	TRBJ2-7	TGTGCCAGTAGAAGGGGGTCCACCTACGAGCAGTACTTC	CASRRGSTYEQYF
NA	few	TRBV5-1	TRBJ1-1	TGCGCCAGCAGCTACCGAGGGGCGGGGACTGAAGCTTTCTTT	CASSYRGAGTEAFF
NA	NA	TRBV20-1	TRBJ1-2	TGCAGTGCTAGAGATGTACCCGGGCTTTATGGCTACACCTTC	CSARDVPGLYGYTF
TRBD2	many	TRBV7-8	TRBJ2-7	TGTGCCAGCAGCCAGATAACTAGCGGCAACTCCGAGCAGTACTTC	CASSQITSGNSEQYF
NA	NA	TRBV30	TRBJ1-1	TGTGCCTGGGGCAGGGACTACACTGAAGCTTTCTTT	CAWGRDYTEAFF
NA	few	TRBV29-1	TRBJ2-2	TGCAGCGCAAGGGAGGCCACCGGGGAGCCGTTTTTT	CSAREATGEPFF
NA	NA	TRBV19	TRBJ1-6	TGTGCCAGCCGGGGGGGGATTGTTAATTCACCCCTCCACTTT	CASRGGIVNSPLHF
TRBD1	few	TRBV29-1	TRBJ1-4	TGCAGCGTTGGGGACAGGGGGCGCCTAGGGACTAATGAAAAACTGTTTTTT	CSVGDRGRLGTNEKLFF
NA	many	TRBV28	TRBJ2-2	TGTGCCAGCAGTCCCACCGGGACATTGAACACCGGGGAGCTGTTTTTT	CASSPTGTLNTGELFF
NA	few	TRBV12-3/TRBV12-4	TRBJ2-1	TGTGCCAGCAGCCGAAATAGCGGTAGCTCCTACAATGAGCAGTTCTTC	CASSRNSGSSYNEQFF
NA	NA	TRBV5-1	TRBJ1-1	TGCGCCAGCAGCTTCTTAGGGAGGGTGAACACTGAAGCTTTCTTT	CASSFLGRVNTEAFF
TRBD2	NA	TRBV11-2	TRBJ2-1	TGTGCCAGCACCCGGACTAGCGGGAGGAAAACGAATGAGCAGTTCTTC	CASTRTSGRKTNEQFF
NA	many	TRBV12-3/TRBV12-4	TRBJ1-2	TGTGCCAGCAGTTTAGCACAGAAGAACTATGGCTACACCTTC	CASSLAQKNYGYTF
NA	many	TRBV12-3/TRBV12-4	TRBJ2-5	TGTGCCAGCAGTAACCCCCCAGAGACCCAGTACTTC	CASSNPPETQYF
NA	few	TRBV15	TRBJ2-1	TGTGCCACCATGGCCCCTGGGTATGAGCAGTTCTTC	CATMAPGYEQFF
NA	NA	TRBV20-1	TRBJ2-5	TGCAGTGCTAGAGATAGGGGAAACCAAGAGACCCAGTACTTC	CSARDRGNQETQYF
TRBD1	NA	TRBV6-1	TRBJ2-7	TGTGCCAGCAGCGTCAGTGGGACAGGGACCTACGAGCAGTACTTC	CASSVSGTGTYEQYF
NA	NA	TRBV15	TRBJ2-7	TGTGCCACCAGCAAGGGTAGATCCCTCGAGCAGTACTTC	CATSKGRSLEQYF
NA	NA	TRBV11-3	TRBJ1-4	TGTGCCAGCAGCTTAGTATCGCGGACAACTAATGAAAAACTGTTTTTT	CASSLVSRTTNEKLFF
NA	few	TRBV19	TRBJ1-2	TGTGCCAGTAGCCTTCTAGGGAGGCTACTAGATGGCTACACCTTC	CASSLLGRLLDGYTF
TRBD2	many	TRBV27	TRBJ2-7	TGTGCCAGCACGTGGACTAGCGGCCACTACGAGCAGTACTTC	CASTWTSGHYEQYF
NA	many	TRBV28	TRBJ2-7	TGTGCCAGCAATGGGGGGTCTCAGGGGACCTACGAGCAGTACTTC	CASNGGSQGTYEQYF
NA	once	TRBV28	TRBJ2-7	TGTGCCAGCAGTTTCCTTAGCTCCTACGAGCAGTACTTC	CASSFLSSYEQYF
NA	many	TRBV7-9	TRBJ2-5	TGTGCCAGCAGCTTTCTAGGGGATAGAGGAGAGACCCAGTACTTC	CASSFLGDRGETQYF
TRBD1	few	TRBV18	TRBJ2-7	TGTGCCAGCTCACCGCTACAGGGGGCCTACGAGCAGTACTTC	CASSPLQGAYEQYF
NA	NA	TRBV6-1	TRBJ1-1	TGTGCCAGCAGAGACTACAGCTTCACTGAAGCTTTCTTT	CASRDYSFTEAFF
NA	few	TRBV20-1	TRBJ2-7	TGCAGTGCTAGCGGTGGGGTTAGGGAGCAGTACTTC	CSASGGVREQYF
TRBD1	once	TRBV5-1	TRBJ2-1	TGCGCCAGCAGCGTGGGACAGGGTGGGTACAATGAGCAGTTCTTC	CASSVGQGGYNEQFF
TRBD2	few	TRBV6-1	TRBJ2-3	TGTGCCAGCAGCACCACCAAGACTAGCGGGAGGCTGACGCAGTATTTT	CASSTTKTSGRLTQYF
NA	few	TRBV7-9	TRBJ1-5	TGTGCCAGCAGTCCACAGGGAGATCAGCCCCAGCATTTT	CASSPQGDQPQHF
NA	many	TRBV20-1	TRBJ2-5	TGCAGTGCTCCCAAGCCCCGGTGGGAAGAGACCCAGTACTTC	CSAPKPRWEETQYF
TRBD1	NA	TRBV7-3	TRBJ2-7	TGTGCCAGCAGCCGTTGGATCGGACAGGAAAGGCACAAGTGCTCCTACGAGCAGTACTTC	CASSRWIGQERHKCSYEQYF
NA	NA	TRBV12-5	TRBJ2-7	TGTGCTAGTGGTTCACTCAAGACTAGCTCCTACGAGCAGTACTTC	CASGSLKTSSYEQYF
NA	NA	TRBV10-3	TRBJ1-1	TGTGCCATCAGTGTTTCGGGCAGCACTGAAGCTTTCTTT	CAISVSGSTEAFF
NA	NA	TRBV20-1	TRBJ1-5	TGCAGTGCTAAAGGGCCTAATCAGCCCCAGCATTTT	CSAKGPNQPQHF
TRBD2	NA	TRBV18	TRBJ2-7	TGTGCCAGCTCACTATTAACCGCGGCGGGAGGGTACGAGCAGTACTTC	CASSLLTAAGGYEQYF
NA	NA	TRBV3-1	TRBJ1-2	TGTGCCAGCAGCCAAGATAGGGTCCGTGGGGGCTACACCTTC	CASSQDRVRGGYTF
TRBD2	NA	TRBV19	TRBJ2-2	TGTGCCAGTACTCACCCCCTGGGAGCGGGGGTCACCGGGGAGCTGTTTTTT	CASTHPLGAGVTGELFF
NA	NA	TRBV29-1	TRBJ1-1	TGCAGCGTTGCCTTGATACAGAACACTGAAGCTTTCTTT	CSVALIQNTEAFF
NA	NA	TRBV2	TRBJ2-2	TGTGCCAGCAACCCCGCGGTGGACTTAACCGGGGAGCTGTTTTTT	CASNPAVDLTGELFF
NA	many	TRBV29-1	TRBJ1-1	TGCAGCGTTGAAGCTAGGAAGAACACTGAAGCTTTCTTT	CSVEARKNTEAFF
NA	many	TRBV3-1	TRBJ1-4	TGTGCCAGCAGCCAAGAGCTGGCAGCTAATGAAAAACTGTTTTTT	CASSQELAANEKLFF
TRBD2	few	TRBV6-1	TRBJ2-5	TGTGCCAGCAGTACCGGGGGGTGGCGAGAGACCCAGTACTTC	CASSTGGWRETQYF
NA	NA	TRBV20-1	TRBJ2-3	TGCAGTGTTGTGGACCCAGATACGCAGTATTTT	CSVVDPDTQYF